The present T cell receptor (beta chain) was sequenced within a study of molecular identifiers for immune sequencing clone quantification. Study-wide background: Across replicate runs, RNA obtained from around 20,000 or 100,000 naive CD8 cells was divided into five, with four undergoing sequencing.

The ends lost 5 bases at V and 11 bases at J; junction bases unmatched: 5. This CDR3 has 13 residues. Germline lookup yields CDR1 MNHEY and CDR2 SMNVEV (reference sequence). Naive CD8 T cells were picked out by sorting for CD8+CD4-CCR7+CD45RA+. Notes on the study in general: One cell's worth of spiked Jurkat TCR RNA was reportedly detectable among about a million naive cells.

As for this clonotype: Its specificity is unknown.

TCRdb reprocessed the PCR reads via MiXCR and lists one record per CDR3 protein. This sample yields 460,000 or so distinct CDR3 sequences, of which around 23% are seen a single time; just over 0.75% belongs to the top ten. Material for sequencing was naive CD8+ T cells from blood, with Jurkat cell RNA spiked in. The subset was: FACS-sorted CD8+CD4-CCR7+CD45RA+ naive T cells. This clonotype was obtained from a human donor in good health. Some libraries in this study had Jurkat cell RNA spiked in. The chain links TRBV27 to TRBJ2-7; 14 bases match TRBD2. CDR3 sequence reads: CASSTPGLAGEYF. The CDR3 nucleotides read TGTGCCAGCAGTACCCCGGGACTAGCGGGAGAGTACTTC.